The 23 T cell receptor beta chains below come from one sample, sequenced in a study of tumor-infiltrating lymphocytes in primary liver carcinoma. The template, around 540 ng total RNA, yielded TCR beta cDNA made with a constant-region primer. Amplification in three nested multiplex PCR rounds with slightly modified ARM-PCR gave rise to TCR beta libraries. Investigators reported that the first two PCR rounds, at around 9 cycles each, used TRBV1-TRBV30 forward primers with a C-beta reverse primer. TCRdb recomputed calls from the multiplex PCR reads with MiXCR, one row per CDR3 protein. The top ten hold roughly 28% of the sample, which has 80,000 or so distinct CDR3 sequences, 65% to 75% seen once. Co-extraction of RNA and DNA was performed on about 20-32 mg of unsorted bulk tissue. Sequenced sample: tumor-adjacent normal liver tissue. These receptors all come from a man aged 35-49 years with primary liver carcinoma and hepatitis B virus infection.

Only a few counts were recorded for this clonotype. A read error may account for a junction end that differs from germline. CDR3: CSAQGQKNTEAFF. CDR3 bases: TGTAGCGCTCAGGGCCAGAAGAACACTGAAGCTTTCTTT. V and J are TRBV29-1 and TRBJ1-1; weak D call: TRBD1 (5 bases). This CDR3 is built from 13 residues. Germline V gives CDR1 SQVTM, CDR2 ANQGSEA.

A note on this clonotype: The junction shows a germline mismatch at one end, possibly a read error. V usage is TRBV5-4 and J usage is TRBJ2-5; 14 bases align to TRBD2. The CDR3 loop spans 18 amino acids. Germline lookup yields CDR1 SGHNT and CDR2 YYREEE (reference sequence). The CDR3 region has the DNA TGTGCCAGCAGTTTGGGACTAGCGGGAGCGGGACCCCAAGAGACCCAGTACTTC. It specifies CASSLGLAGAGPQETQYF.

This clonotype turned up a few times. Just one base apart from a much larger clone, this may be a read error. The chain recombines TRBV5-1 with TRBJ2-3; TRBD1 matches 7 bases. CDR3 length: 16 amino acids. CDR1 is SGHRS and CDR2 is YFSETQ in the germline V gene. CDR3 DNA sequence: TGCGCCAGCGGCTTGGGCTCAGGGGGAGTTCCAGATACGCAGTATTTT. It yields the protein CASGLGSGGVPDTQYF.

This clonotype was found a few times. A read error may be the cause here, since a much bigger clone is one base away. Here the CDR3 DNA reads TGTGCCAGCAGCTCCGGAATAAACTACAAGCAGTACTTC. Translated, it gives CASSSGINYKQYF. This chain connects TRBV7-9 to TRBJ2-7; D ambiguous. The CDR3 runs 13 residues. Germline loops: CDR1 SEHNR, CDR2 FQNEAQ (reference sequence).

In regard to this clonotype: The conserved final phenylalanine or tryptophan is absent from the CDR3, which likely points to a read error. The gene calls are TRBV10-3 and TRBJ1-4, with D tentatively TRBD1 (5 bases). The CDR3 runs 17 residues. The germline V gene encodes CDR1 ENHRY and CDR2 SYGVKD. In nucleotides, the CDR3 is TGTGTCATAAGTGAGTCCATCCAGGGAGTAACTAATGAAAAACTGTTTATT. Residues: CVISESIQGVTNEKLFI.

With respect to this clonotype: This may be a read error, as it is one base from a much larger clone. The chain joins TRBV11-3 to TRBJ2-2, with D perhaps given as TRBD1 or TRBD2 (5 bases each). The CDR3 covers 15 residues. Looked up from germline, CDR1 is SGHNT and CDR2 is YENEEA. V was shortened by 5 bases and J by 5 bases, with 15 bases between the two germline ends. CDR3 DNA: TGTGCCAGCAGCATTGGGAGCCCAGGGACCGGGGAGCTGTTTTTT. This encodes CASSIGSPGTGELFF.

A single count supports this clonotype. This chain connects TRBV4-2 to TRBJ2-7; 9 nucleotides align to TRBD2. The CDR3 is 16 residues long. Germline V gene sequence: CDR1 LGHNA, CDR2 YNFKEQ. The CDR3 DNA follows: TGTGCAAGCGGCCAAGCGGCTAGCGGGGTTCCCTACGAGCAGTACTTC. Translated, it gives CASGQAASGVPYEQYF.

By frequency in the sample, this clonotype is medium-sized. The V call is TRBV29-1, the J call TRBJ2-7; D possibly corresponds to TRBD1 (6 bases). The CDR3 loop spans 12 amino acids. From germline, CDR1 is SQVTM and CDR2 ANQGSEA. V lost 1 base to trimming and J lost 6 bases, with 10 bases between them. The DNA of the CDR3 is TGCAGCGTTGAAGTGGGGGCTGGCGAGCAGTACTTC. Its protein product is CSVEVGAGEQYF.

As regards this clonotype: The conserved final phenylalanine or tryptophan is absent from the CDR3, which likely points to a read error. This rearrangement joins TRBV6-5 to TRBJ2-1; 9 nucleotides match TRBD2. The CDR3 runs to 16 residues. The V segment lost 6 bases and the J segment 6 bases; nucleotides outside the gene matches: 12. Looked up from germline, CDR1 is MNHEY and CDR2 is SVGAGI. The CDR3 sequence: CASSLDSGSARNEQFY. The CDR3 bases are TGTGCCAGCAGCCTTGATAGCGGGAGCGCCCGCAATGAGCAGTTCTAT.

This clonotype occurred once. Lacking the conserved final phenylalanine or tryptophan, this CDR3 likely reflects a read error. V and J are TRBV5-1 and TRBJ2-1, with 8 positions matching TRBD1. The CDR3 is 14 amino acids. V shed 4 bases, J shed 6 bases, and the junction held 6 bases outside the gene matches. The germline CDR1 and CDR2 sequences are SGHRS and YFSETQ. The CDR3 sequence is CASSGRQGSNEQFY. The CDR3 DNA is TGCGCCAGCAGCGGTAGACAGGGGAGCAATGAGCAGTTCTAC.

On this clonotype: Mismatch with germline at one junction end may stem from a read error. The chain uses TRBV4-1 and TRBJ2-1; perhaps D is TRBD1 or TRBD2 (5 bases each). The CDR3 has 13 residues. CDR1 and CDR2 (germline): MGHRA, YSYEKL. The CDR3 protein is CANSPGRWCKQFF. In nucleotides, the CDR3 is TGCGCCAACAGCCCGGGACGGTGGTGTAAGCAGTTCTTC.

Worth noting for this clonotype: This likely comes from a read error, as the CDR3 has no conserved phenylalanine or tryptophan at its end. The rearrangement uses TRBV11-1 and TRBJ2-2, with D uncertain. CDR3 size: 13 residues. The ends were cut back, 8 bases at V and 7 bases at J, with 14 bases in the middle. Germline values: CDR1 SGHAT, CDR2 FQDESV (reference sequence). CDR3 sequence: CASGIVRFGELFI. CDR3 bases: TGTGCCAGCGGCATAGTACGTTTCGGGGAGCTGTTTATT.

Comment on this clonotype: One end of the junction varies from germline; a read error may be responsible. The chain has TRBV11-2 and TRBJ2-7; D is uncertain. The CDR3 is 14 residues long. Germline V gene sequence: CDR1 SGHAT, CDR2 FQNNGV. The CDR3 sequence: CGSSLTDTAYVQYF. The CDR3 DNA is TGTGGCAGCAGCTTAACTGACACTGCCTACGTGCAGTACTTC.

The sample holds a few counts of this clonotype. A much larger clone differs from this one at a single base, so this may be a read error. The J gene is TRBJ2-7, the V gene TRBV6-5; 7 bases are shared with TRBD1. Germline CDR1 MNHEY, CDR2 SVGAGI. V trimming: 6 bases; J trimming: 1 base; junction bases outside the gene matches: 9. The CDR3 spans 15 residues. DNA for the CDR3: TGTGCCAGCAGGCCCGTAGGGGGCAGGTCCTACGAGCAGTACTTC. Its protein is CASRPVGGRSYEQYF.

A remark on this clonotype: Since the CDR3 does not end with the conserved phenylalanine or tryptophan, this likely comes from a read error. No DNA is shown, since the ends of the CDR3 on it are uncertain; the CDR3 is the one TCRdb lists. The CDR3: CASSIGNSPFI. This rearrangement joins TRBV19 to TRBJ2-1; the table's D gene call, TRBD1, was not cross checked with the DNA. Germline CDR1 is LNHDA and CDR2 is SQIVND (reference sequence). The CDR3 region is 11 residues in length, termini included.

As concerns this clonotype: Sequence at one end of the junction differs from germline and may be a read error. This chain links TRBV6-5 with TRBJ2-1, with D perhaps matching TRBD1 or TRBD2 (5 bases each). Per the germline V gene, CDR1 is MNHEY and CDR2 is SVGAGI. The CDR3 sequence is 12 residues long. DNA of the CDR3: TGTACCGTAACCGGGGCGAACGATGAACAGTTCTTC. The encoded protein is CTVTGANDEQFF.

Remarks on this clonotype: The CDR3 carries no conserved terminal phenylalanine or tryptophan, so it likely arises from a read error. V usage is TRBV11-2 and J usage is TRBJ1-2, with 9 bases matching TRBD1. The CDR3 length is 15 residues. Trimming took 8 bases from V and 7 from J; bases not matched to a gene: 14. Germline lookup yields CDR1 SGHAT and CDR2 FQNNGV. As DNA, the CDR3 is TGTGCCAGCGACTATACAGGGGGCTCCTCCCCTGGCTACACCCTC. Residues: CASDYTGGSSPGYTL.

This clonotype was detected many times. No conserved phenylalanine or tryptophan ends this CDR3, so it is likely a read error. The CDR3 loop reads CASRTGNVDTQYL. The CDR3 DNA reads TGTGCCAGCAGGACAGGGAACGTGGATACGCAGTATTTG. The chain couples TRBV11-2 to TRBJ2-3; 7 bases map to TRBD1. Germline CDR1 is SGHAT and CDR2 is FQNNGV. V was pared by 6 bases and J by 6 bases, with 6 bases of the junction left unmatched. CDR3 length equals 13 residues.

V usage is TRBV30 and J usage is TRBJ2-7; perhaps TRBD1 as D (5 bases). Trimming left V 5 bases short and J 7 bases short, with 15 bases between. Germline V lookup: CDR1 GTSNPN, CDR2 SVGIG (reference sequence). This CDR3 spans 12 amino acids. In DNA form, the CDR3 reads TGTGCCTGGGCCAGGGTAACGTTGGAGCAGTACTTC. Its translation: CAWARVTLEQYF.

About this clonotype itself: One end of the junction varies from germline; a read error may be responsible. The rearrangement uses TRBV12-3 or TRBV12-4 and TRBJ2-6, with D tentatively TRBD1 or TRBD2 (5 bases each). CDR3 length: 15 residues. CDR3 coding DNA: TGTGCCGGCAGTTTAAAAACAGAGGGGTTGCGCGTCCTGACTTTC. It yields the protein CAGSLKTEGLRVLTF.

In the case of this clonotype: This could be a read error, since a much larger clone is one nucleotide away. The V gene is TRBV6-6, the J gene TRBJ2-7; either TRBD1 or TRBD2 may supply D (6 bases each). Per the germline V gene, CDR1 is MNHNY and CDR2 is SVGAGI (reference sequence). The V end was cut by 2 bases, the J end by 5 bases, with 16 bases between. This CDR3 comprises 15 residues. CDR3 in DNA: TGTGCCAGCAGTTACCTCGAAGGGGGAGGAGACGAGCAGTACTTC. Translation: CASSYLEGGGDEQYF.

As concerns this clonotype: The missing conserved phenylalanine or tryptophan at the end of this CDR3 makes a read error likely. The gene calls are TRBV4-1 and TRBJ1-2; TRBD1 matches at 10 bases. Trimming at V came to 9 bases and at J to 0 bases, leaving 16 bases not matched to a gene. The CDR3 has 18 amino acids. The germline gives CDR1 MGHRA, CDR2 YSYEKL. CDR3 in amino acids: CASNHVGTGAVANYGYTL. CDR3 nucleotides: TGCGCCAGTAACCATGTTGGGACAGGGGCTGTAGCTAACTATGGCTACACCTTA.

In regard to this clonotype: The junction shows a germline mismatch at one end, possibly a read error. The chain joins TRBV11-1 to TRBJ2-7; D remains ambiguous. There are 12 residues in the CDR3. Per the germline V gene, CDR1 is SGHAT and CDR2 is FQDESV (reference sequence). CDR3 sequence (DNA): TGTGCCAGCATCTGGAACTCCTACGACCAGTACTTC. This translates into CASIWNSYDQYF.